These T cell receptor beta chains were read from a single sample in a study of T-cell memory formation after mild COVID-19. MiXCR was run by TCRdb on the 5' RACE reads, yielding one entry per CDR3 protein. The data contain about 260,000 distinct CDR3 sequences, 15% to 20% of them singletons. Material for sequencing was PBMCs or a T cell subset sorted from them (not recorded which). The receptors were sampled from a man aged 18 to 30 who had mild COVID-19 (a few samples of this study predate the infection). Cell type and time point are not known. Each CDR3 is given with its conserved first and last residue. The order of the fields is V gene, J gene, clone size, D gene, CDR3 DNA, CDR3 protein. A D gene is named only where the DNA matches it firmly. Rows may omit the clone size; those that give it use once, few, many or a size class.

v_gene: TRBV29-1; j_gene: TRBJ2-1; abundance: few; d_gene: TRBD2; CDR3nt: TGCAGCGTTCAGAGGCGGGGGGTCTACAATGAGCAGTTCTTC; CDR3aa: CSVQRRGVYNEQFF
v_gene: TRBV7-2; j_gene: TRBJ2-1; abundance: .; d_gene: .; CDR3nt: TGTGCCAGCAGCTTAGATATTGGGCAACCCCGGGACAACAATGAGCAGTTCTTC; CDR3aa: CASSLDIGQPRDNNEQFF
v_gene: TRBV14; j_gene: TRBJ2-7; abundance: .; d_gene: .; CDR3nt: TGTGCCAGCAGCCAAGGTCTGGGGGTAGGCGAGCAGTACTTC; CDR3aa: CASSQGLGVGEQYF
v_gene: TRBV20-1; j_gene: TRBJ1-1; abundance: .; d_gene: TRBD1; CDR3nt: TGCAGTGCCCACAGGGGTGGGGACACTGAAGCTTTCTTT; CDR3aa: CSAHRGGDTEAFF
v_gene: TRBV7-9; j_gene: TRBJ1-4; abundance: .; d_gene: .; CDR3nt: TGTGCCAGCAGCTTAGAAGGGGCGGGTGAAAAACTGTTTTTT; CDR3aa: CASSLEGAGEKLFF
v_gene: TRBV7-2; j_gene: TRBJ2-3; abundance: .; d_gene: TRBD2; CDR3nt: TGTGCCAGCAGCGTACGGGGGGGCGGAGCAGATACGCAGTATTTT; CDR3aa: CASSVRGGGADTQYF
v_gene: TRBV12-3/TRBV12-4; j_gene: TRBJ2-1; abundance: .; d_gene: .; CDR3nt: TGTGCCAGCAGTTTAGACCTCCGAAAGGTGTTCTTC; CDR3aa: CASSLDLRKVFF
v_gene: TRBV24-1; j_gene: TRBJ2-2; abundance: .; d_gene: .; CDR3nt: TGTGCCACCAGTGGCATCCCGGGACCTCCGAACACCGGGGAGCTGTTTTTT; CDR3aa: CATSGIPGPPNTGELFF
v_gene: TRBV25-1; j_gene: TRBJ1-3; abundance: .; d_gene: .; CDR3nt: TGTGCCAGCAGTGAATCGGGGGGAAACACCATATATTTT; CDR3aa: CASSESGGNTIYF
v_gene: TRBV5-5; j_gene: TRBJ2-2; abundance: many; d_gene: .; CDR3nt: TGTGCCAGCAGCTTGGACATATCCGCGAACACCGGGGAGCTGTTTTTT; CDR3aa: CASSLDISANTGELFF
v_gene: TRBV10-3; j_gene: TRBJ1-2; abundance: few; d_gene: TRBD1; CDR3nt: TGTGCCATCAGTGGTCCCGGGACAGGGGAGGAAGGCTACACCTTC; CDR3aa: CAISGPGTGEEGYTF
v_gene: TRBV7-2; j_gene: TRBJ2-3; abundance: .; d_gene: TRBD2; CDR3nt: TGTGCCAGCAGCTTATCCCGGGGGGGATACACAGATACGCAGTATTTT; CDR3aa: CASSLSRGGYTDTQYF
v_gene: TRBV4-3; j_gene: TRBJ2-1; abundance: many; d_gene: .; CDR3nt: TGCGCCAGCAGCCAAGAACAGAGCTCCTACAATGAGCAGTTCTTC; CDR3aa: CASSQEQSSYNEQFF
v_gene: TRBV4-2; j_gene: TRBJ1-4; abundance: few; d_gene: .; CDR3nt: TGTGCCAGCAGCCAAGATTTGGGGGAGACTAATGAAAAACTGTTTTTT; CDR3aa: CASSQDLGETNEKLFF
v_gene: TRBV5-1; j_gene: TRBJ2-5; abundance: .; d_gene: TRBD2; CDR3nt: TGCGCCAGCAGCCCCGGGACTATCCAAGAGACCCAGTACTTC; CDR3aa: CASSPGTIQETQYF
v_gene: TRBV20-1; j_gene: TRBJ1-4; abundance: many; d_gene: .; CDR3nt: TGCAGTGCTAGAGATCCTACTCGGGCGGAAAAACTGTTTTTT; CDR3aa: CSARDPTRAEKLFF
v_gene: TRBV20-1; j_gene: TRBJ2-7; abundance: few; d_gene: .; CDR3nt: TGCAGTGCTAGAGATCCGCGGGGACCCTTCGAGCAGTACTTC; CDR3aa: CSARDPRGPFEQYF
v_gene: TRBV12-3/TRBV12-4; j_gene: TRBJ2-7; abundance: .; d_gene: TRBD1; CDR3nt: TGTGCCAGCAGCCAAACCGCACAGGGGTCCTACGAGCAGTACTTC; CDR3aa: CASSQTAQGSYEQYF
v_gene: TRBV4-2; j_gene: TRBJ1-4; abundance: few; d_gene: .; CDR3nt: TGTGCCAGCAGCCAAGTGTTCCGGGGGCCCGATGAAAAACTGTTTTTT; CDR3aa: CASSQVFRGPDEKLFF
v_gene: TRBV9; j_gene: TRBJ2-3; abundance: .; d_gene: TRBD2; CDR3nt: TGTGCCAGCAGCGCGAGACCCGGCGGGGGGACAGATACGCAGTATTTT; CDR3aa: CASSARPGGGTDTQYF
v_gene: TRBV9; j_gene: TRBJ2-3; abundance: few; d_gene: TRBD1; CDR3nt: TGTGCCAGCAGCGCCGGGACAGGGAGCCCAGATACGCAGTATTTT; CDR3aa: CASSAGTGSPDTQYF
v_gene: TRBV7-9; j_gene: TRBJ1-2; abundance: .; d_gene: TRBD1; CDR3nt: TGTGCCAGCAGCTCCACAGGGGGCGTCGCCTATGGCTACACCTTC; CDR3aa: CASSSTGGVAYGYTF
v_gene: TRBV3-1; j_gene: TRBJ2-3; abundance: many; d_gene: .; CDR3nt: TGTGCCAGCAGTCAAAGGGGACTTAGCACAGATACGCAGTATTTT; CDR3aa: CASSQRGLSTDTQYF
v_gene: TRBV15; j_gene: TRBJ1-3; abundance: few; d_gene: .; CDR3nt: TGTGCCACCAGCAGAGCTCGGACTCTCGGGTACACCATATATTTT; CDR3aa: CATSRARTLGYTIYF
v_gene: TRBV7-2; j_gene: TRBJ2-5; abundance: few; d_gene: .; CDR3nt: TGTGCCAGCAGCCCGCCGGCGGAGACCCAGTACTTC; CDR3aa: CASSPPAETQYF
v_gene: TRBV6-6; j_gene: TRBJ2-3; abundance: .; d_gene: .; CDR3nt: TGTGCCAGCAGTATAAATACGGCTACGCAGTATTTT; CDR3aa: CASSINTATQYF
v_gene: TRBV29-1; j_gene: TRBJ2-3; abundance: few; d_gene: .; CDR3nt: TGCAGCGGTGGAGGGCGGGGTTGGACAGATACGCAGTATTTT; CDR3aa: CSGGGRGWTDTQYF
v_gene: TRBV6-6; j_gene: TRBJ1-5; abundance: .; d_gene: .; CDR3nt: TGTGCCAGCAGTCAAAAACGCGAGGGTTATAGCAATCAGCCCCAGCATTTT; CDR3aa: CASSQKREGYSNQPQHF
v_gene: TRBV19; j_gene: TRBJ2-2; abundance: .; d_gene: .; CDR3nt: TGTGCCAGTATTGGGGCGATAGGCACCGGGGAGCTGTTTTTT; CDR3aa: CASIGAIGTGELFF
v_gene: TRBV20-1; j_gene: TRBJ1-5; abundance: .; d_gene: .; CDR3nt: TGCAGTGCTAGAGATAGCGGCCGGGGCAATGGGCCCCAGCATTTT; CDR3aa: CSARDSGRGNGPQHF
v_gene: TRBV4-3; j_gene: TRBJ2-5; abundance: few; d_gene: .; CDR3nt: TGCGCCAGCAGCCAAGGGTATACAGGAGGCCCCCAAGAGACCCAGTACTTC; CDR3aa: CASSQGYTGGPQETQYF
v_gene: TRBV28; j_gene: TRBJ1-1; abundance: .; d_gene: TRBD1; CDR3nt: TGTGCCAGCAGTGATCGGACAGGCCAAACGAACACTGAAGCTTTCTTT; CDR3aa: CASSDRTGQTNTEAFF
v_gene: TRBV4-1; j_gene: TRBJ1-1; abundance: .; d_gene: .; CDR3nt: TGCGCCAGCAGCCAGACCCAGGGTGGTGGCACTGAAGCTTTCTTT; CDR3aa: CASSQTQGGGTEAFF
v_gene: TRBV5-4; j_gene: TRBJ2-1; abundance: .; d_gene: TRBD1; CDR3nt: TGTGCCAGCAGCTGGACAGGGGCTTTTGAGCAGTTCTTC; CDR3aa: CASSWTGAFEQFF
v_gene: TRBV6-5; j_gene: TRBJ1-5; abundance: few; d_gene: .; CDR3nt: TGTGCCACCAGAGACAGATATAGCAATCAGCCCCAGCATTTT; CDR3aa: CATRDRYSNQPQHF
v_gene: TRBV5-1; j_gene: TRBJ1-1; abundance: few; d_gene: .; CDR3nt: TGCGCCAGCAGCTTCACGGGGGCTGTCGCTGAAGCTTTCTTT; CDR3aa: CASSFTGAVAEAFF
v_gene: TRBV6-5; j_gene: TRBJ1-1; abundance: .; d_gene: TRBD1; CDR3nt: TGTGCCAGCAGCTGGCGAACAGGGGGGCACACTGAAGCTTTCTTT; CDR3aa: CASSWRTGGHTEAFF
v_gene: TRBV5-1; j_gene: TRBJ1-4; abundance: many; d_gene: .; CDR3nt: TGCGCCAGCAGCCCTCGGGAGGGAGGGGATGAAAAACTGTTTTTT; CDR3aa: CASSPREGGDEKLFF
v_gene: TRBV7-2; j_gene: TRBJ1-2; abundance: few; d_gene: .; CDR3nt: TGTGCCAGCAGCCGACCGGTGGTGGGTGGCTACACCTTC; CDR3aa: CASSRPVVGGYTF
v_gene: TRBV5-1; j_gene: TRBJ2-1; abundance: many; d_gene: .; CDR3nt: TGCGCCAGCAGCTTGACGCGACTCAATGAGCAGTTCTTC; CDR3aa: CASSLTRLNEQFF
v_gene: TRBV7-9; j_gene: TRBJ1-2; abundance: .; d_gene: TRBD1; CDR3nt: TGTGCCAGCAGCTACACTGGGACAGAAACAGGCTATGGCTACACCTTC; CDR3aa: CASSYTGTETGYGYTF
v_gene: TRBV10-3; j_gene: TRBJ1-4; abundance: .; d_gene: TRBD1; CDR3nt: TGTGCCATCAGTGAGTCAGGGACAGGGTATGAAAAACTGTTTTTT; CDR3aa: CAISESGTGYEKLFF